The 6 T cell receptor beta chains below all came from one sample that was sequenced in a study of blood T cell repertoires in COVID-19. This table comes from immunoSEQ multiplex PCR, and its TCRdb copy is limited to in-frame clones, with some not included. Of about 80,000 clones in the sample, 85% were seen once. Sequenced material: peripheral blood. The receptor set was obtained from a man aged 50 or older with COVID-19, enrolled during active disease.

V and J are TRBV6-1 and TRBJ2-1, with 10 bases that match TRBD2. V dropped 1 base and J dropped 7; count of bases not matched to a gene: 4. This CDR3 region has 15 residues. Germline lookup yields CDR1 MNHNS and CDR2 SASEGT. In DNA form, the CDR3 reads TGTGCCAGCAGTGAAGAAATAGCGGGAGGAAATGAGCAGTTCTTC. Translated: CASSEEIAGGNEQFF.

The chain links TRBV6-5 to TRBJ1-5; maybe TRBD1 (6 bases). The CDR3 is made up of 14 amino acids. The ends were cut back, 5 bases at V and 3 bases at J, with 11 bases in the middle. Germline values: CDR1 MNHEY, CDR2 SVGAGI. The CDR3 spells CASSLGQTNQPQHF. The CDR3 coding sequence is TGTGCCAGCAGTCTCGGACAGACCAATCAGCCCCAGCATTTT.

The chain carries TRBV5-4 and TRBJ2-5, with D tentatively TRBD2 (6 bases). The V end lost 2 bases, the J end lost 5 bases, and 16 bases lay between the germline ends. CDR1 and CDR2 (germline): SGHNT, YYREEE (reference sequence). The CDR3 is 15 residues long. For the CDR3, the DNA is TGTGCCAGCAGCTTCACCGGGAGTATGATGGAGACCCAGTACTTC. Protein sequence: CASSFTGSMMETQYF.

The chain couples TRBV30 to TRBJ1-6; D is uncertain. V shed 1 base and J shed 4 bases, with 8 bases lying between them. CDR3 size: 14 residues. Looked up from germline, CDR1 is GTSNPN and CDR2 is SVGIG (reference sequence). The CDR3 sequence is CAWSDPGYNSPLHF. DNA for the CDR3: TGTGCCTGGAGTGATCCAGGTTATAATTCACCCCTCCACTTT. Variable domain in full (rest from reference TRBV30 and TRBJ1-6): SQTIHQWPATLVQPVGSPLSLECTVEGTSNPNLYWYRQAAGRGLQLLFYSVGIGQISSEVPQNLSASRPQDRQFILSSKKLLLSDSGFYLCAWSDPGYNSPLHFGNGTRLTVT.

The chain combines TRBV15 with TRBJ2-7; a possible D gene is TRBD1 (5 bases). The CDR3 totals 15 residues. Germline CDR1 is LNHNV and CDR2 is YYDKDF (reference sequence). Trimming left V 3 bases short and J 3 bases short, with 15 bases between. The CDR3: CATSSAQVVGYEQYF. The CDR3, as DNA: TGTGCCACCAGCAGCGCACAGGTGGTGGGCTACGAGCAGTACTTC.

The chain's CDR3 is CASSLQGPGANVLTF. As DNA, the CDR3 is TGTGCCAGCAGCTTACAGGGCCCTGGGGCCAACGTCCTGACTTTC. The chain joins TRBV7-2 to TRBJ2-6, with D maybe TRBD1 (5 bases). V was cut by 2 bases and J by 2 bases, with 7 bases left in between. Germline loops: CDR1 SGHTA, CDR2 FQGNSA. This CDR3 has 15 amino acids.